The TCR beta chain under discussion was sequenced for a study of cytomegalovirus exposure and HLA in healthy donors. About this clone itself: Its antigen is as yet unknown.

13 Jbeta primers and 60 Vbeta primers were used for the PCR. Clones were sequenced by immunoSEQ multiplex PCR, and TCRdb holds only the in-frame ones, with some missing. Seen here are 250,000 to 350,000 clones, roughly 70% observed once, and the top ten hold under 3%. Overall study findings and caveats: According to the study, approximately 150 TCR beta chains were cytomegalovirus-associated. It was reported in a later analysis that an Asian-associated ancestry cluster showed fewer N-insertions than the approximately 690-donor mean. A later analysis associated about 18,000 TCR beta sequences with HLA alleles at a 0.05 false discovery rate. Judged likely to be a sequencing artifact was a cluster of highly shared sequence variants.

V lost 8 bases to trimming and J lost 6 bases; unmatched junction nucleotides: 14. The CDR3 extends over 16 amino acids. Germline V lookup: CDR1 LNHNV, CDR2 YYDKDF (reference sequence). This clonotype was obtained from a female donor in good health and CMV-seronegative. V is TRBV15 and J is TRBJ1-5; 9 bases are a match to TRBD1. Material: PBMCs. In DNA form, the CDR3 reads TGTGCCACCTGTCTGCAGGGGACAGGGATCTGTCAGCCCCAGCATTTT. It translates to CATCLQGTGICQPQHF.